This is a list of T cell receptor beta chains from one sample in a study of blood T cell repertoires in COVID-19. Produced via immunoSEQ multiplex PCR; TCRdb's table is partial and in-frame only. Here the sample spans about 260,000 clones, about 88% being singletons. The sequenced sample was peripheral blood. The receptors derive from a man in his fifties or sixties who had recovered from COVID-19. The CDR3 runs from the conserved cysteine through the conserved F or W. The D gene is left open where the match is weak. Clone sizes are given selectively: once, few, many, or a class where the clone is expanded.

d_gene,j_gene,v_gene,abundance,CDR3aa,CDR3nt
TRBD1,TRBJ1-4,TRBV7-9,-,CASSLSRGEAEKLFF,TGTGCCAGCAGCTTAAGCAGGGGGGAAGCGGAAAAACTGTTTTTT
TRBD1,TRBJ2-7,TRBV11-2,once,CASSPGQGSYEQYF,TGTGCCAGCAGCCCGGGACAGGGCTCCTACGAGCAGTACTTC
-,TRBJ1-5,TRBV19,-,CASSNLQGWPQHF,TGTGCCAGTAGTAACTTACAGGGATGGCCCCAGCATTTT
-,TRBJ1-5,TRBV2,-,CASSTQGGGNQPQHF,TGTGCCAGCAGTACCCAGGGTGGGGGGAATCAGCCCCAGCATTTT
TRBD2,TRBJ2-7,TRBV7-2,-,CASSLNGGKAGGPSYEQYF,TGTGCCAGCAGCTTAAATGGTGGCAAAGCGGGGGGACCCTCCTACGAGCAGTACTTC
-,TRBJ1-2,TRBV6-5,-,CASSSQGISNYGYTF,TGTGCCAGCAGTTCACAGGGTATATCCAACTATGGCTACACCTTC
-,TRBJ1-5,TRBV7-3,-,CASSAGGPGQPQHF,TGTGCCAGCAGCGCTGGGGGCCCCGGGCAGCCCCAGCATTTT
TRBD1,TRBJ1-5,TRBV3-1/TRBV3-2,-,CASSHPDRGLFSNQPQHF,TGTGCCAGCAGCCACCCGGACAGGGGGCTGTTTAGCAATCAGCCCCAGCATTTT
-,TRBJ2-3,TRBV9,-,CASGGTSTDTQYF,TGTGCCAGCGGGGGGACGAGCACAGATACGCAGTATTTT
TRBD1,TRBJ1-2,TRBV11-3,-,CASSGGPYGYTF,TGTGCCAGCTCAGGGGGACCCTATGGCTACACCTTC
TRBD2,TRBJ2-3,TRBV10-3,-,CAIRPGLVSTDTQYF,TGTGCCATCAGACCGGGACTAGTTAGCACAGATACGCAGTATTTT
-,TRBJ2-5,TRBV7-3,-,CASSLGAPQETQYF,TGTGCCAGCAGCTTAGGGGCGCCCCAAGAGACCCAGTACTTC
-,TRBJ1-1,TRBV7-9,-,CASSLYSQGMRTEAFF,TGTGCCAGCAGCTTATATAGTCAGGGGATGAGGACTGAAGCTTTCTTT
-,TRBJ2-1,TRBV12-5,-,CASGFGFDSNEQFF,TGTGCTAGTGGTTTCGGGTTCGATAGCAATGAGCAGTTCTTC
TRBD1,TRBJ2-4,TRBV27,-,CASRSTGGAKNIQYF,TGTGCCAGCAGGTCCACAGGGGGTGCCAAAAACATTCAGTACTTC
-,TRBJ2-7,TRBV6-2/TRBV6-3,-,CASSFPFSIFPLEQYF,TGTGCCAGCAGCTTTCCGTTCAGTATTTTCCCTTTGGAGCAGTACTTC
TRBD1,TRBJ2-7,TRBV30,-,CAWNRQGADEQYF,TGTGCCTGGAACCGACAGGGGGCGGATGAGCAGTACTTC